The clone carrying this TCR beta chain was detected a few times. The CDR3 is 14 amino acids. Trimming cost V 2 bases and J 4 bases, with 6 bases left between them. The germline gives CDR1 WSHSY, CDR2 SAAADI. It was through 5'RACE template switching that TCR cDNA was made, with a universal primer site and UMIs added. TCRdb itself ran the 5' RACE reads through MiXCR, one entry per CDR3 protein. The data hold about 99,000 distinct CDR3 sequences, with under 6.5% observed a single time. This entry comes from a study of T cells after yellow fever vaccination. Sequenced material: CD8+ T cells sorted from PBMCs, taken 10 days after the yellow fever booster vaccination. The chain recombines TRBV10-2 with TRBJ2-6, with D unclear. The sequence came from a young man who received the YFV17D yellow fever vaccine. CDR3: CASSEVGGANVLTF. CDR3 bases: TGCGCCAGCAGTGAGGTTGGGGGGGCCAACGTCCTGACTTTC.